This TCR beta chain was obtained from a study of cytomegalovirus exposure and HLA in healthy donors. The wider study: Out of about 170 million T cells, an earlier analysis found over 100 million unique TCR beta sequences in total.

General observations from the study: Segments of the TCR beta V type were, in most cases, productive about 87% or about 30% of the time in an earlier analysis. The authors reported that TCR beta sequences could predict HLA-A and HLA-B alleles. These predictions were accurate for most subjects in the first cohort. Highly shared sequence variants in one cluster were likely a sequencing artifact.

This CDR3 is 13 amino acids long. Trimming removed 2 bases at V and 6 bases at J, with 7 bases between. Per germline, CDR1 SGHAT and CDR2 FQNNGV. Concerning this clone itself: Its antigen is unknown.

PCR employed 60 Vbeta and 13 Jbeta primers. The data were produced by immunoSEQ multiplex PCR, yet TCRdb's version contains in-frame clones alone and is incomplete. This repertoire shows some 100,000 clones, about 76% found once; its top ten account for 9.5% to 15%. The chain uses TRBV11-2 and TRBJ2-2; D is unclear. Sequencing used PBMCs. This TCR came from a woman aged 40 to 55 in good health and CMV-seropositive. CDR3 sequence (DNA): TGTGCCAGCAGCTTAATCAGTGCCGGGGAGCTGTTTTTT. Residues: CASSLISAGELFF.